This T cell receptor (beta chain) was profiled in a study of blood T cell repertoires in COVID-19. Study-level information: COVID-19 samples from acute and convalescent phases originated in the United States, Italy and Spain. Sources were T cells, B-cell-depleted T cells, or PBMCs; the material itself was cDNA or gDNA.

In the source study's methods: Amplification from reference gene primers served as the basis for estimated nucleated cell counts. The protocol was immunoSEQ multiplex PCR, while the TCRdb copy is restricted to in-frame clones and leaves out a portion. The V and J calls and clone size come from that table; D and trimming were worked out from the DNA. The sample has 400,000 to 550,000 clones; around 89% are singletons. Input material: peripheral blood. This receptor was obtained from a woman younger than 45 with acute or convalescent COVID-19.

This CDR3 is CASSYSRQGNDGYTF. The CDR3 coding sequence is TGTGCCAGCAGTTACTCCAGACAGGGTAATGACGGCTACACCTTC. The genes are TRBV6-5 and TRBJ1-2; 7 bases match TRBD1. The ends lost 0 bases at V and 8 bases at J; junction bases unmatched: 9. This CDR3 contains 15 residues. The germline CDR1 and CDR2 sequences are MNHEY and SVGAGI.